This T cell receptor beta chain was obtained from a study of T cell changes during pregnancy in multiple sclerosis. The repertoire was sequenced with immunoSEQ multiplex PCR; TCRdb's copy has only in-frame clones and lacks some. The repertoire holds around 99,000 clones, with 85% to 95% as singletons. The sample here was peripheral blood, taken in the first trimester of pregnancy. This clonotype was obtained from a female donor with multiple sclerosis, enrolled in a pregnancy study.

CDR3 sequence (DNA): TGTGCCAGCAGCTTAGAAGCGCAGTTGGTGGTGGATACGCAGTATTTT. This codes for CASSLEAQLVVDTQYF. The V and J genes are TRBV11-3 and TRBJ2-3, with D unclear. The CDR3 loop spans 16 amino acids. Germline CDR1 reads SGHNT; CDR2 reads YENEEA. The germline V and J ends were trimmed by 0 bases and 6 bases, with 16 bases remaining between them.